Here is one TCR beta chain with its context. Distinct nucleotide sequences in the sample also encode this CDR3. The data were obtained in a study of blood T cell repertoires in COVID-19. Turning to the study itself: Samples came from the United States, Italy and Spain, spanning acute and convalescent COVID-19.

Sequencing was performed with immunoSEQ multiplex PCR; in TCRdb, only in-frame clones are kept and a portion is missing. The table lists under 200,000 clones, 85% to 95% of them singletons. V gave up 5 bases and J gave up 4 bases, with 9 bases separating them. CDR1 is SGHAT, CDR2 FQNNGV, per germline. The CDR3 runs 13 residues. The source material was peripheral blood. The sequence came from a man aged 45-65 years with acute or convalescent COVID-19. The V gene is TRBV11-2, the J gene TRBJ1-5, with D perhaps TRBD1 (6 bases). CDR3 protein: CASSLGQNQPQHF. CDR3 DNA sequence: TGTGCCAGCAGCCTCGGACAGAATCAGCCCCAGCATTTT.